The present T cell receptor (beta chain) was sequenced within a study of blood T cell repertoires in COVID-19. Study-wide background: From T cells, B-cell-depleted T cells, or PBMCs came the material, which was cDNA or gDNA.

Sequencing was performed with immunoSEQ multiplex PCR; in TCRdb, only in-frame clones are kept and a portion is missing. The table has 350,000 to 450,000 clones, around 89% seen once; the top ten hold 1.1%. The participants were between about 18 and 90 years old and came from some 25 US areas. Donors in Cohort 3 who had recovered were those with two negative PCRs, healthcare professional clearance, or resolution of their symptoms. Germline V gene lookup returns CDR1 SEHNR and CDR2 FQNEAQ (reference sequence). The CDR3 totals 14 residues. V trimming: 3 bases; J trimming: 9 bases; junction bases outside the gene matches: 8.

The chain has TRBV7-9 and TRBJ2-3; TRBD1 aligns across 8 bases. The sequence was obtained from a young man who had recovered from COVID-19. Material for sequencing was PBMCs or T cells enriched from blood (not recorded which). The CDR3 DNA follows: TGTGCCAGCAGCTTGACAGGGGAGAAGGGAACGCAGTATTTT. Translated: CASSLTGEKGTQYF.